This T cell receptor beta chain was profiled in a study of blood T cell repertoires in COVID-19. V was clipped by 2 bases and J by 4 bases, with 6 bases between them. The CDR3 has 13 amino acids. Germline V gives CDR1 SGDLS, CDR2 YYNGEE. Data came from immunoSEQ multiplex PCR; TCRdb stores just in-frame clones and leaves some out. This sample has roughly 250,000 clones, with around 89% found just once. The chain recombines TRBV9 with TRBJ2-2; D is unclear. The clonotype was recovered from a man in his forties who had recovered from COVID-19. Sequencing input: PBMCs or T cells enriched from blood (not recorded which). The CDR3 protein is CASSVTATGELFF. The DNA for the CDR3 is TGTGCCAGCAGCGTTACAGCCACCGGGGAGCTGTTTTTT. Variable domain in full (rest from reference TRBV9 and TRBJ2-2): DSGVTQTPKHLITATGQRVTLRCSPRSGDLSVYWYQQSLDQGLQFLIQYYNGEERAKGNILERFSAQQFPDLHSELNLSSLELGDSALYFCASSVTATGELFFGEGSRLTVL.